Below are 9 T cell receptor beta chains sequenced from a single sample in a study of identical twins. TCRdb recomputed calls from the 5' RACE reads with MiXCR, one row per CDR3 protein. In the table there are about 720,000 distinct CDR3 sequences, around 8.6% of which are singletons. This sample was shared with a second study, whose subject was yellow fever vaccine responses in identical twins.

Sequencing used PBMCs. These TCRs come from a woman between 18 and 29 years old in good health.

This clonotype was recorded at least ten times. The J gene is TRBJ2-7, the V gene TRBV28; D is possibly TRBD1 (6 bases). Between the trimmed V and J ends, which lost 11 bases and 1 base, there was a span of 18 bases. This CDR3 is 14 amino acids long. CDR1 MDHEN and CDR2 SYDVKM come from the germline V gene. This chain's CDR3 is CAVDLGQSSYEQYF. The CDR3 DNA sequence: TGTGCCGTCGACTTAGGACAGAGTTCCTACGAGCAGTACTTC.

This chain uses TRBV10-3 with TRBJ1-4; D gene ambiguous. The V and J ends lost 5 bases and 0 bases respectively, with 7 bases between them. In germline, CDR1 is ENHRY, CDR2 SYGVKD. The CDR3 covers 14 residues. The CDR3 nucleotides read TGTGCCATCAGTTCGACAACAACTAATGAAAAACTGTTTTTT. Protein product: CAISSTTTNEKLFF.

This clonotype was counted between two and nine times. One end of the junction fails to match germline, which may point to a read error. The V call is TRBV7-7, the J call TRBJ2-7, with D possibly being TRBD1 (5 bases). This CDR3 is 13 amino acids long. The V gene's germline CDR1 is SSHAT and CDR2 FNYEAQ (reference sequence). The CDR3 nucleotides read TGTGCTAGCAGCTTATCGCAGGGTTCTGAGCAGTACTTC. This translates into CASSLSQGSEQYF.

The chain recombines TRBV5-1 with TRBJ2-7; D could derive from TRBD1 or TRBD2 (5 bases each). This CDR3 contains 15 residues. With 4 bases removed from V and 1 base from J, the gap between germline ends came to 15 bases. CDR1 and CDR2 from the germline V gene are SGHRS and YFSETQ. In nucleotides, the CDR3 is TGCGCCAGCAGCCTATTAGGGGACGGATCCTACGAGCAGTACTTC. It codes for CASSLLGDGSYEQYF.

This clonotype has a handful of counts. The V gene is TRBV5-1, the J gene TRBJ2-2, with a weak D call TRBD1 (6 bases). Looked up from germline, CDR1 is SGHRS and CDR2 is YFSETQ. Trimming took 4 bases from V and 11 from J, leaving 15 bases between them. CDR3 length equals 13 residues. CDR3 amino acids: CASSVTGSRELFF. CDR3 DNA: TGCGCCAGCAGCGTGACAGGCTCGAGAGAGCTGTTTTTT.

This clonotype was counted many times. The chain links TRBV28 to TRBJ2-3; weak D call: TRBD2 (5 bases). The V end was cut by 8 bases, the J end by 2 bases, with 17 bases between. Germline V CDR1 and CDR2: MDHEN, SYDVKM. The CDR3 sequence is 15 residues long. The CDR3 protein is CASSSEETYTDTQYF. The CDR3 DNA follows: TGTGCCAGCTCATCGGAGGAGACCTACACAGATACGCAGTATTTT.

The table lists this clonotype with a few counts. The V call is TRBV20-1, the J call TRBJ2-3; 8 bases map to TRBD1. Germline loops: CDR1 DFQATT, CDR2 SNEGSKA (reference sequence). V was pared by 0 bases and J by 5 bases, with 4 bases of the junction left unmatched. The CDR3 consists of 14 residues. CDR3 nucleotides: TGCAGTGCTAGAGACAGGGGGCGGGGAGATACGCAGTATTTT. Amino acid sequence: CSARDRGRGDTQYF.

The chain is built from TRBV7-6 and TRBJ2-3; D remains ambiguous. V lost 0 bases, J lost 0 bases, and 16 bases lay in between. There are 18 residues in the CDR3. Looked up from germline, CDR1 is SGHVS and CDR2 is FNYEAQ. CDR3 in DNA: TGTGCCAGCAGCTTAGCCTCTGGCCATCGCTTGAGCACAGATACGCAGTATTTT. Protein sequence: CASSLASGHRLSTDTQYF.

The chain employs TRBV4-2 and TRBJ2-7, with D tentatively TRBD2 (6 bases). The CDR3 runs 13 residues. CDR1 is LGHNA, CDR2 YNFKEQ, per germline. V was cut by 4 bases and J by 9 bases, with 16 bases left in between. In DNA, the CDR3 is TGTGCCAGCAGCCCACAAGCGGGCGGTGGGCAGTACTTC. Its protein product is CASSPQAGGGQYF.